These 28 T cell receptor beta chains came from one sample sequenced in a study of Ad26.COV2.S vaccination and SARS-CoV-2 variants (dated by TCRdb to the early 2020s). Receptor amplification or capture employed the immunoSEQ multiplex PCR assay. Held by TCRdb, this immuneACCESS table contains in-frame sequences only and omits some clones. Under half of the omission traces to an unresolved V gene where checked; the cause of the rest is unknown. Within this sample are roughly 320,000 clones, with just over 85% of them counted one time only. The ten largest clones capture roughly 2.1% of the sample. The treatment or condition label of this sample denotes: around 19 received Ad26.COV2.S at low or high dose, single or two shots; about 5 received placebo; per-sample allocation not given. For vaccine and placebo recipients, the sequenced repertoires came from samples collected on day 63 after the first injection.

This specimen was peripheral blood, taken in a trial of Ad26.COV2.S vaccine versus placebo. The receptors originated from a person between 18 and 59 years old who received the Ad26.COV2.S COVID-19 vaccine or a placebo.

The chain couples TRBV5-1 to TRBJ2-7; D remains unclear. This CDR3 has 13 residues. The V and J ends lost 0 bases and 3 bases respectively, with 7 bases between them. The V gene's germline CDR1 is SGHRS and CDR2 YFSETQ. The CDR3 loop is CASSLGQVYEQYF. DNA for the CDR3: TGCGCCAGCAGCTTGGGCCAAGTCTACGAGCAGTACTTC.

CDR3: CASSLAFGSGGTRTDTQYF. DNA of the CDR3: TGTGCCAGCAGCTTAGCGTTTGGTAGCGGGGGGACGCGCACAGATACGCAGTATTTT. The chain joins TRBV7-2 to TRBJ2-3, with 10 bases identical to TRBD2. Germline CDR1 SGHTA, CDR2 FQGNSA. The length of the CDR3 is 19 residues. With 0 bases clipped from V and 1 base from J, the junction kept 10 bases outside the gene matches.

CDR3 sequence: CASSLNVLDRGNEKLFF. The DNA of the CDR3 is TGTGCCAGCAGCTTAAATGTCCTGGACAGGGGTAATGAAAAACTGTTTTTT. The J gene is TRBJ1-4, the V gene TRBV7-2; TRBD1 agrees at 9 bases. Germline values: CDR1 SGHTA, CDR2 FQGNSA. V lost 2 bases to trimming and J lost 4 bases; unmatched junction nucleotides: 8. The CDR3 consists of 17 residues.

For this clone: One end of the junction varies from germline; a read error may be responsible. The V call is TRBV15, the J call TRBJ2-5; maybe TRBD2 (5 bases). Looked up from germline, CDR1 is LNHNV and CDR2 is YYDKDF (reference sequence). This CDR3 is 14 amino acids long. CDR3 in amino acids: CATSRDPGKETQYF. In DNA form, the CDR3 reads TGTGCCACCAGTAGAGACCCGGGGAAGGAGACCCAGTACTTC.

V is TRBV11-2 and J is TRBJ2-3; tentative D call: TRBD1 (5 bases). CDR1 is SGHAT and CDR2 is FQNNGV in the germline V gene. CDR3 length equals 15 residues. V lost 2 bases to trimming and J lost 0 bases, with 9 bases between them. This chain's CDR3 is CASSLQGSSTDTQYF. Written as DNA, the CDR3 is TGTGCCAGCAGCTTACAGGGTAGCAGCACAGATACGCAGTATTTT.

The chain links TRBV18 to TRBJ1-1; D remains ambiguous. V lost 1 base and J 5 bases, leaving 5 bases between the germline ends. The CDR3 runs 12 residues. The germline V gene encodes CDR1 KGHSH and CDR2 LQKENI. The CDR3 DNA follows: TGTGCCAGCTCACCACTGGCTACTGAAGCTTTCTTT. It yields the protein CASSPLATEAFF.

A few counts support this clone. The J gene is TRBJ2-7, the V gene TRBV27; D ambiguous. V was clipped by 6 bases and J by 2 bases, with 11 bases between them. Germline V lookup: CDR1 MNHEY, CDR2 SMNVEV (reference sequence). The CDR3 is made up of 13 amino acids. CDR3 in amino acids: CASSDRSTYEQYF. CDR3 coding DNA: TGTGCCAGCAGCGACCGGAGTACCTACGAGCAGTACTTC.

CDR3 sequence: CASSIPETGRHGYTF. The CDR3 DNA reads as TGTGCCAGTAGTATCCCGGAGACAGGGCGGCATGGCTACACCTTC. This chain connects TRBV19 to TRBJ1-2, with 7 nucleotides matching TRBD1. The junction had 10 bases not matched to a gene; V was cut back by 3 bases and J by 6 bases. Germline values: CDR1 LNHDA, CDR2 SQIVND (reference sequence). The CDR3 spans 15 residues.

This clone appeared a few times. Other nucleotide sequences from this sample produce the same CDR3. The CDR3 sequence: CASSSGLNTEAFF. DNA of the CDR3: TGTGCCAGTAGTAGCGGGTTGAACACTGAAGCTTTCTTT. This chain connects TRBV19 to TRBJ1-1; the D is unclear. Germline CDR1 LNHDA, CDR2 SQIVND (reference sequence). This CDR3 comprises 13 residues. Trimming removed 4 bases at V and 0 bases at J, with 6 bases between.

The chain joins TRBV11-2 to TRBJ2-1; TRBD1 or TRBD2 may be the D gene (5 bases each). Trimming shortened V by 2 bases and J by 15 bases, and 14 bases separated the two germline ends. The V gene's germline CDR1 is SGHAT and CDR2 FQNNGV. The CDR3 is 12 residues long. The CDR3: CASSLRGAGLFF. The CDR3 DNA reads TGTGCCAGCAGCTTACGGGGCGCAGGGTTGTTCTTC.

The genes are TRBV18 and TRBJ1-5; D call uncertain. Germline loops: CDR1 KGHSH, CDR2 LQKENI. V was cut by 2 bases and J by 7 bases, with 9 bases left in between. The CDR3 has 13 amino acids. CDR3 sequence reads: CASSPNEYQPQHF. The CDR3 region has the DNA TGTGCCAGCTCACCAAATGAATACCAGCCCCAGCATTTT.

The rearrangement links TRBV19 to TRBJ1-1; tentative D call: TRBD1 (5 bases). The CDR3 has 14 residues. CDR1 is LNHDA, CDR2 SQIVND, per germline (reference sequence). Deletions cut 4 bases from V and 7 bases from J, with 16 bases between. The CDR3 sequence: CASSKSGRMDEAFF. In DNA, the CDR3 is TGTGCCAGTAGTAAGTCGGGACGGATGGATGAAGCTTTCTTT.

The chain is built from TRBV6-5 and TRBJ1-1; D ambiguous. V lost 4 bases, J lost 3 bases, and 15 bases lay in between. The germline gives CDR1 MNHEY, CDR2 SVGAGI. The CDR3 is 15 residues long. For the CDR3, the DNA is TGTGCCAGCAGTTCTTATTCCAGAAGAGACACTGAAGCTTTCTTT. Translating it yields CASSSYSRRDTEAFF.

This chain links TRBV19 with TRBJ1-1; no reliable D call. The CDR3 runs to 14 residues. Deletions cut 7 bases from V and 0 bases from J, with 12 bases between. From germline, CDR1 is LNHDA and CDR2 SQIVND (reference sequence). The CDR3 coding sequence is TGTGCCAGTAATGGTAGGCCCCTGAACACTGAAGCTTTCTTT. It is translated as CASNGRPLNTEAFF.

This rearrangement joins TRBV7-2 to TRBJ2-5; unclear D gene. The V end was cut by 1 base, the J end by 1 base, with 7 bases between. Germline assignment: CDR1 SGHTA and CDR2 FQGNSA. CDR3 size: 14 residues. CDR3 coding DNA: TGTGCCAGCAGCTTAGTCTCGGGCCAAGAGACCCAGTACTTC. Protein: CASSLVSGQETQYF. Looking up the rest from reference TRBV7-2 and TRBJ2-5 gives the full variable domain: GAGVSQSPSNKVTEKGKDVELRCDPISGHTALYWYRQSLGQGLEFLIYFQGNSAPDKSGLPSDRFSAERTGGSVSTLTIQRTQQEDSAVYLCASSLVSGQETQYFGPGTRLLVL.

The chain carries TRBV11-2 and TRBJ2-1; D ambiguous. V lost 8 bases and J 3 bases, leaving 5 bases between the germline ends. CDR3 length: 11 amino acids. Per the germline V gene, CDR1 is SGHAT and CDR2 is FQNNGV. CDR3 sequence: CASRIYNEQFF. In nucleotides, the CDR3 is TGTGCCAGCCGAATCTACAATGAGCAGTTCTTC.

This clone was found a few times. The chain combines TRBV7-2 with TRBJ1-5; weak D call: TRBD1 (6 bases). The CDR3 is 15 amino acids. Germline loops: CDR1 SGHTA, CDR2 FQGNSA. V shed 4 bases and J shed 2 bases, with 12 bases lying between them. CDR3 in DNA: TGTGCCAGCAGCTCGCAGGGGAGTGGCAATCAGCCCCAGCATTTT. This codes for CASSSQGSGNQPQHF.

The chain is built from TRBV7-9 and TRBJ2-3; D is perhaps TRBD1 (5 bases). CDR3 length: 15 residues. The germline V and J ends were trimmed by 1 base and 2 bases, with 10 bases remaining between them. Germline CDR1 is SEHNR and CDR2 is FQNEAQ (reference sequence). The CDR3 region has the DNA TGTGCCAGCAGCTTAGGACAGCAAGTCACAGATACGCAGTATTTT. Translating it yields CASSLGQQVTDTQYF.

Remarks on this clone: One junction end disagrees with the germline gene, perhaps due to a read error. The genes are TRBV11-3 and TRBJ1-5; D ambiguous. CDR3 length: 8 amino acids. The germline V gene encodes CDR1 SGHNT and CDR2 YENEEA. Here the CDR3 reads CPNQPQHF. CDR3 in DNA: TGCCCCAATCAGCCCCAGCATTTT.

The chain carries TRBV15 and TRBJ1-2; TRBD1 aligns across 7 bases. The CDR3 loop spans 16 amino acids. V lost 1 base, J lost 6 bases, and 11 bases stayed unmatched. Germline values: CDR1 LNHNV, CDR2 YYDKDF (reference sequence). This CDR3 is CATSRGGGGEGHGYTF. As DNA, the CDR3 is TGTGCCACCAGCAGAGGTGGAGGGGGCGAGGGTCATGGCTACACCTTC.

This clone was seen once. The chain recombines TRBV6-6 with TRBJ2-1, with D possibly matching TRBD2 (7 bases). With 4 bases removed from V and 9 bases from J, the gap between germline ends came to 19 bases. CDR1 is MNHNY, CDR2 SVGAGI, per germline (reference sequence). This CDR3 comprises 15 residues. CDR3 DNA sequence: TGTGCCAGCAGTTCCTCGAGGGGGGGGACGGGTGAGCAGTTCTTC. As protein: CASSSSRGGTGEQFF.

This chain connects TRBV3-1 (or the pseudogene TRBV3-2) to TRBJ1-2; TRBD1 aligns across 9 bases. V shed 6 bases and J 4 bases; nucleotides not matched to a gene: 9. Germline V gene lookup returns CDR1 LGHDT and CDR2 YNNKEL (reference sequence). This CDR3 contains 15 residues. Here the CDR3 DNA reads TGTGCCAGCAGACTTACCGGGACAGGGCTCTATGGCTACACCTTC. Protein sequence: CASRLTGTGLYGYTF.

The chain carries TRBV6-2 or TRBV6-3 and TRBJ1-5, with unresolved D. Germline lookup yields CDR1 MNHEY and CDR2 SVGEGT. Trimming removed 2 bases from V and 7 bases from J, with 9 bases in between. This CDR3 is 13 amino acids long. The DNA of the CDR3 is TGTGCCAGCAGTTACGGGGTCAAGCAGCCCCAGCATTTT. This translates into CASSYGVKQPQHF.

The V call is TRBV7-2, the J call TRBJ1-2; D remains unclear. CDR3 length equals 16 residues. The germline CDR1 and CDR2 sequences are SGHTA and FQGNSA. Trimming removed 5 bases at V and 3 bases at J, with 19 bases between. Here the CDR3 reads CASSPLGGQTYYGYTF. In DNA form, the CDR3 reads TGTGCCAGCAGCCCTCTCGGTGGTCAGACGTACTATGGCTACACCTTC.

Concerning this clone itself: It is likely a read error, because the conserved phenylalanine at the end of the CDR3 is missing. No DNA is shown, since the ends of the CDR3 on it are uncertain; the CDR3 is the one TCRdb lists. The chain links TRBV6-4 to TRBJ1-2; no check of the table's D call, TRBD1, against the DNA was made. Germline V lookup: CDR1 MRHNA, CDR2 SNTAGT. The CDR3 is 9 residues long, ends included. The CDR3 protein is CACWDRWGS.

The chain is built from TRBV19 and TRBJ1-2, with a weak D call TRBD1 (6 bases). Between the trimmed V and J ends, which lost 7 bases and 4 bases, there was a span of 19 bases. CDR3 size: 15 residues. Germline CDR1 is LNHDA and CDR2 is SQIVND (reference sequence). In DNA, the CDR3 is TGTGCCAGTACTGAAGGAAGGGGGGCAGCCTATGGCTACACCTTC. This translates into CASTEGRGAAYGYTF. The whole variable domain, filled in from reference TRBV19 and TRBJ1-2, reads DGGITQSPKYLFRKEGQNVTLSCEQNLNHDAMYWYRQDPGQGLRLIYYSQIVNDFQKGDIAEGYSVSREKKESFPLTVTSAQKNPTAFYLCASTEGRGAAYGYTFGSGTRLTVV.

V is TRBV6-1 and J is TRBJ2-3; 11 bases agree with TRBD2. Trimming at V came to 4 bases and at J to 0 bases, leaving 6 bases not matched to a gene. The CDR3 consists of 17 residues. CDR1 and CDR2 (germline): MNHNS, SASEGT. Here the CDR3 reads CASSVLAGGTSTDTQYF. CDR3 nucleotides: TGTGCCAGCAGTGTCCTAGCGGGGGGTACTAGCACAGATACGCAGTATTTT.

CDR3 protein: CAITSGQSYEQYF. The CDR3 bases are TGTGCCATCACATCGGGACAGAGTTACGAGCAGTACTTC. The J gene is TRBJ2-7, the V gene TRBV10-3; TRBD1 aligns across 7 bases. Trimming at V came to 7 bases and at J to 4 bases, leaving 7 bases not matched to a gene. From germline, CDR1 is ENHRY and CDR2 SYGVKD. CDR3 size: 13 residues.